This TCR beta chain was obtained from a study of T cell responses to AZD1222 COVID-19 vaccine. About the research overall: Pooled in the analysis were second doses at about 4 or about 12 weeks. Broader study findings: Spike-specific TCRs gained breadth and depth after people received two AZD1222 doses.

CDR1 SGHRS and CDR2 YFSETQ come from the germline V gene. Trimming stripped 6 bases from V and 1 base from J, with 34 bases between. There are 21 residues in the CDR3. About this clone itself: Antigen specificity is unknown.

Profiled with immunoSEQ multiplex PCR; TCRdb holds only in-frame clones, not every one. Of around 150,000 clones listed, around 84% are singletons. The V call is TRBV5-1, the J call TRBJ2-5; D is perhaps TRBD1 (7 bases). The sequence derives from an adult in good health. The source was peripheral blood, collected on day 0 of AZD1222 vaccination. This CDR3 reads CASIAVSGQRGTALTQETQYF. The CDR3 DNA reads TGCGCCAGCATCGCCGTGTCGGGGCAACGCGGGACAGCCCTGACCCAAGAGACCCAGTACTTC. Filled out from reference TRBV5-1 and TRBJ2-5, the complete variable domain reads KAGVTQTPRYLIKTRGQQVTLSCSPISGHRSVSWYQQTPGQGLQFLFEYFSETQRNKGNFPGRFSGRQFSNSRSEMNVSTLELGDSALYLCASIAVSGQRGTALTQETQYFGPGTRLLVL.